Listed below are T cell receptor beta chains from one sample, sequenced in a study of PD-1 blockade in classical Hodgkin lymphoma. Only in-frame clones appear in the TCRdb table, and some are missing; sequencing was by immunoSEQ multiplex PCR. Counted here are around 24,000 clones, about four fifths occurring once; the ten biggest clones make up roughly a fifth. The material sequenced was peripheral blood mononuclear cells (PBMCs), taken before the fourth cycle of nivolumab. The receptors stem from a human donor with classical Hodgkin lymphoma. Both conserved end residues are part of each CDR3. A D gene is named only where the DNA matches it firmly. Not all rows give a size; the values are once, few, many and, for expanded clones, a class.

cdr3_aa: CASSQIDMGSLSGNTIYF
cdr3_nt: TGCGCCAGCAGCCAAATTGATATGGGGTCGCTCTCTGGAAACACCATATATTTT
clone_size: -
d_call: -
v_call: TRBV4-1
j_call: TRBJ1-3
cdr3_length: 18

cdr3_aa: CASSTGGSGNYGYTF
cdr3_nt: TGTGCCAGCAGTACAGGGGGCAGTGGTAACTATGGCTACACCTTC
clone_size: -
d_call: TRBD1
v_call: TRBV6-5
j_call: TRBJ1-2
cdr3_length: 15

cdr3_aa: CASTLGASSYNEQFF
cdr3_nt: TGTGCCAGCACCCTCGGGGCCAGCTCCTACAATGAGCAGTTCTTC
clone_size: -
d_call: -
v_call: TRBV7-3
j_call: TRBJ2-1
cdr3_length: 15

cdr3_aa: CASSLGPQETQYF
cdr3_nt: TGTGCCAGCAGCTTAGGACCGCAAGAGACCCAGTACTTC
clone_size: -
d_call: -
v_call: TRBV7-6
j_call: TRBJ2-5
cdr3_length: 13

cdr3_aa: CASSIRASSEQFF
cdr3_nt: TGTGCCAGTAGTATAAGGGCGTCTAGTGAGCAGTTCTTC
clone_size: -
d_call: -
v_call: TRBV19
j_call: TRBJ2-1
cdr3_length: 13

cdr3_aa: CASREQGGVPQPQHF
cdr3_nt: TGTGCCAGTAGGGAACAGGGGGGAGTCCCACAGCCCCAGCATTTT
clone_size: -
d_call: TRBD1
v_call: TRBV19
j_call: TRBJ1-5
cdr3_length: 15

cdr3_aa: CASSSIGENTGELFF
cdr3_nt: TGTGCCAGTAGTTCAATTGGTGAGAACACCGGGGAGCTGTTTTTT
clone_size: -
d_call: -
v_call: TRBV19
j_call: TRBJ2-2
cdr3_length: 15

cdr3_aa: CASSEGGSLSGGYTF
cdr3_nt: TGTGCCAGCAGTGAAGGGGGATCTCTATCGGGTGGCTACACCTTC
clone_size: -
d_call: -
v_call: TRBV6-1
j_call: TRBJ1-2
cdr3_length: 15

cdr3_aa: CASSADRDRGRGYGYTF
cdr3_nt: TGTGCCAGTAGTGCTGACCGGGACAGGGGGCGCGGCTATGGCTACACCTTC
clone_size: -
d_call: TRBD1
v_call: TRBV19
j_call: TRBJ1-2
cdr3_length: 17

cdr3_aa: CASRQTGVTYEQYF
cdr3_nt: TGTGCCAGTAGGCAAACAGGGGTTACCTACGAGCAGTACTTC
clone_size: -
d_call: TRBD1
v_call: TRBV19
j_call: TRBJ2-7
cdr3_length: 14

cdr3_aa: CASSQGVGGLQETQYF
cdr3_nt: TGCGCCAGCAGCCAAGGTGTGGGGGGGCTCCAAGAGACCCAGTACTTC
clone_size: -
d_call: -
v_call: TRBV4-1
j_call: TRBJ2-5
cdr3_length: 16

cdr3_aa: CASSPMRSTGGKVEQYF
cdr3_nt: TGCGCCAGCAGCCCAATGCGATCGACAGGGGGCAAGGTCGAGCAGTACTTC
clone_size: -
d_call: TRBD1
v_call: TRBV5-1
j_call: TRBJ2-7
cdr3_length: 17

cdr3_aa: CASRRLAGEQFF
cdr3_nt: TGTGCCAGCAGGAGACTAGCGGGCGAGCAGTTCTTC
clone_size: -
d_call: TRBD2
v_call: TRBV2
j_call: TRBJ2-1
cdr3_length: 12

cdr3_aa: CASLPGQGVGETQYF
cdr3_nt: TGTGCCAGCCTACCGGGACAGGGGGTCGGAGAGACCCAGTACTTC
clone_size: -
d_call: TRBD1
v_call: TRBV6-1
j_call: TRBJ2-5
cdr3_length: 15

cdr3_aa: CAWSVGVGVDSNQPQHF
cdr3_nt: TGTGCCTGGAGTGTTGGGGTGGGGGTCGATAGCAATCAGCCCCAGCATTTT
clone_size: -
d_call: -
v_call: TRBV30
j_call: TRBJ1-5
cdr3_length: 17

cdr3_aa: CASSSHGTESGNTIYF
cdr3_nt: TGTGCCAGCAGTTCTCATGGGACAGAGTCTGGAAACACCATATATTTT
clone_size: -
d_call: TRBD1
v_call: TRBV6-6
j_call: TRBJ1-3
cdr3_length: 16

cdr3_aa: CASDPGTGSNQPQHF
cdr3_nt: TGTGCCAGTGATCCCGGGACAGGAAGCAATCAGCCCCAGCATTTT
clone_size: -
d_call: TRBD1
v_call: TRBV2
j_call: TRBJ1-5
cdr3_length: 15

cdr3_aa: CASSPGQGTTIYF
cdr3_nt: TGTGCCAGCAGCCCAGGACAGGGGACCACCATATATTTT
clone_size: -
d_call: TRBD1
v_call: TRBV7-2
j_call: TRBJ1-3
cdr3_length: 13

cdr3_aa: CAWSPSGYEQYF
cdr3_nt: TGTGCCTGGAGTCCTAGCGGCTACGAGCAGTACTTC
clone_size: -
d_call: TRBD2
v_call: TRBV30
j_call: TRBJ2-7
cdr3_length: 12

cdr3_aa: CASSETGQTGNTIYF
cdr3_nt: TGTGCCAGCAGTGAGACAGGGCAGACTGGAAACACCATATATTTT
clone_size: -
d_call: TRBD1
v_call: TRBV2
j_call: TRBJ1-3
cdr3_length: 15

cdr3_aa: CARLKGHSGANVLTF
cdr3_nt: TGTGCCCGTCTGAAGGGTCACTCTGGGGCCAACGTCCTGACTTTC
clone_size: -
d_call: -
v_call: TRBV30
j_call: TRBJ2-6
cdr3_length: 15

cdr3_aa: CASSLSSGTDTQYF
cdr3_nt: TGCGCCAGCAGCTTGTCTAGCGGGACAGATACGCAGTATTTT
clone_size: -
d_call: TRBD2
v_call: TRBV5-1
j_call: TRBJ2-3
cdr3_length: 14

cdr3_aa: CASSLSGASSNTGELFF
cdr3_nt: TGTGCCAGCAGCTTATCTGGGGCATCCTCGAACACCGGGGAGCTGTTTTTT
clone_size: -
d_call: -
v_call: TRBV11-3
j_call: TRBJ2-2
cdr3_length: 17

cdr3_aa: CASSFGTSGFELFF
cdr3_nt: TGTGCCAGCAGTTTTGGGACTAGCGGCTTTGAGCTGTTTTTT
clone_size: -
d_call: TRBD2
v_call: TRBV27
j_call: TRBJ2-2
cdr3_length: 14

cdr3_aa: CASSRCTRRLYEQYF
cdr3_nt: TGCGCCAGCAGTCGTTGCACACGAAGGCTCTACGAGCAGTACTTC
clone_size: -
d_call: -
v_call: TRBV23-1
j_call: TRBJ2-7
cdr3_length: 15

cdr3_aa: CASSLQGNTEAFF
cdr3_nt: TGCGCCAGCAGCTTGCAGGGGAACACTGAAGCTTTCTTT
clone_size: -
d_call: -
v_call: TRBV5-1
j_call: TRBJ1-1
cdr3_length: 13

cdr3_aa: CASSLSATYGYTF
cdr3_nt: TGCGCCAGCAGCTTGTCAGCCACCTATGGCTACACCTTC
clone_size: -
d_call: -
v_call: TRBV5-1
j_call: TRBJ1-2
cdr3_length: 13

cdr3_aa: CASSLQAGAYEQYF
cdr3_nt: TGTGCCAGCTCACTACAAGCGGGAGCCTACGAGCAGTACTTC
clone_size: -
d_call: TRBD2
v_call: TRBV18
j_call: TRBJ2-7
cdr3_length: 14

cdr3_aa: CASSDGASGTGELFF
cdr3_nt: TGTGCCAGCAGTGATGGGGCTAGCGGTACCGGGGAGCTGTTTTTT
clone_size: medium-sized
d_call: TRBD2
v_call: TRBV2
j_call: TRBJ2-2
cdr3_length: 15

cdr3_aa: CASSLDSNRGYGYTF
cdr3_nt: TGTGCCAGCAGCTTGGATTCTAATAGGGGTTATGGCTACACCTTC
clone_size: -
d_call: -
v_call: TRBV5-4
j_call: TRBJ1-2
cdr3_length: 15

cdr3_aa: CASSLSGATNEKLFF
cdr3_nt: TGTGCCAGCAGTTTATCGGGAGCAACTAATGAAAAACTGTTTTTT
clone_size: -
d_call: -
v_call: TRBV27
j_call: TRBJ1-4
cdr3_length: 15

cdr3_aa: CASSLVGGANEKLFF
cdr3_nt: TGTGCCAGCAGCTTAGTAGGGGGGGCGAATGAAAAACTGTTTTTT
clone_size: once
d_call: -
v_call: TRBV7-9
j_call: TRBJ1-4
cdr3_length: 15

cdr3_aa: CASSLEYPSTDTQYF
cdr3_nt: TGTGCCAGCAGCTTAGAGTACCCTAGCACAGATACGCAGTATTTT
clone_size: -
d_call: -
v_call: TRBV7-9
j_call: TRBJ2-3
cdr3_length: 15

cdr3_aa: CAISESSGRGDQPQHF
cdr3_nt: TGTGCCATCAGTGAGTCTAGCGGCAGGGGGGATCAGCCCCAGCATTTT
clone_size: -
d_call: TRBD1
v_call: TRBV10-3
j_call: TRBJ1-5
cdr3_length: 16

cdr3_aa: CASSPLPNRVGYNEQFF
cdr3_nt: TGTGCCAGCTCACCATTGCCCAACAGGGTTGGCTACAATGAGCAGTTCTTC
clone_size: -
d_call: -
v_call: TRBV18
j_call: TRBJ2-1
cdr3_length: 17

cdr3_aa: CASSLMPGMNEQFF
cdr3_nt: TGTGCCAGCAGCTTAATGCCGGGTATGAATGAGCAGTTCTTC
clone_size: -
d_call: -
v_call: TRBV7-3
j_call: TRBJ2-1
cdr3_length: 14

cdr3_aa: CSYDSTGYTEAFF
cdr3_nt: TGCAGCTACGACAGCACAGGGTACACTGAAGCTTTCTTT
clone_size: -
d_call: -
v_call: TRBV29-1
j_call: TRBJ1-1
cdr3_length: 13

cdr3_aa: CSVEMGEQYF
cdr3_nt: TGCAGCGTTGAAATGGGGGAGCAGTACTTC
clone_size: -
d_call: -
v_call: TRBV29-1
j_call: TRBJ2-7
cdr3_length: 10

cdr3_aa: CASGPQFF
cdr3_nt: TGTGCCTCGGGCCCGCAGTTCTTC
clone_size: -
d_call: -
v_call: TRBV30
j_call: TRBJ2-1
cdr3_length: 8

cdr3_aa: CASSPREGTTGELFF
cdr3_nt: TGTGCCAGCAGCCCCAGAGAAGGGACCACCGGGGAGCTGTTTTTT
clone_size: few
d_call: -
v_call: TRBV9
j_call: TRBJ2-2
cdr3_length: 15

cdr3_aa: CSVDFGGAGSNYGYTF
cdr3_nt: TGCAGCGTTGATTTCGGGGGCGCGGGATCTAACTATGGCTACACCTTC
clone_size: -
d_call: -
v_call: TRBV29-1
j_call: TRBJ1-2
cdr3_length: 16

cdr3_aa: CASSTPGTSGSSGNEQFF
cdr3_nt: TGTGCCAGCAGCACCCCGGGGACTAGCGGGAGTTCAGGCAATGAGCAGTTCTTC
clone_size: once
d_call: TRBD2
v_call: TRBV5-5
j_call: TRBJ2-1
cdr3_length: 18